The 21 T cell receptor beta chains below come from one sample, sequenced in a study of blood T cell repertoires in COVID-19. TCRdb's table, derived via immunoSEQ multiplex PCR, lists solely in-frame clones and lacks some. The sample lists 100,000 or so clones; under 95% were seen once. Sequencing was performed on peripheral blood. The origin of the receptors is a woman between 45 and 65 years old in a cohort sampled during active COVID-19.

The V call is TRBV7-6, the J call TRBJ2-3; TRBD2 matches at 7 bases. With 4 bases clipped from V and 7 bases from J, the junction kept 8 bases outside the gene matches. This CDR3 region has 14 residues. Germline V CDR1 and CDR2: SGHVS, FNYEAQ. CDR3 residues: CASSSRGGPNTQYF. The CDR3 DNA follows: TGTGCCAGCAGCTCCCGCGGGGGACCTAATACGCAGTATTTT. Based on the CDR3 plus reference TRBV7-6 and TRBJ2-3, the full variable domain is GAGVSQSPRYKVTKRGQDVALRCDPISGHVSLYWYRQALGQGPEFLTYFNYEAQQDKSGLPNDRFSAERPEGSISTLTIQRTEQRDSAMYRCASSSRGGPNTQYFGPGTRLTVL.

This clone was detected once. The gene calls are TRBV4-1 and TRBJ2-5, with 15 bases fitting TRBD2. With 4 bases clipped from V and 5 bases from J, the junction kept 8 bases outside the gene matches. The germline gives CDR1 MGHRA, CDR2 YSYEKL. CDR3 size: 17 residues. The CDR3 DNA follows: TGCGCCAGCAGCCTATGGACTAGCGGGGGGGCCTCGGAGACCCAGTACTTC. Translating it yields CASSLWTSGGASETQYF.

This clone was counted a single time. This chain connects TRBV3-1 (or the pseudogene TRBV3-2) to TRBJ2-7, with TRBD1 identical over 8 bases. CDR1 is LGHDT and CDR2 is YNNKEL in the germline V gene (reference sequence). CDR3 length equals 19 residues. Trimming at V came to 4 bases and at J to 1 base, leaving 18 bases not matched to a gene. The CDR3 reads CASSRGTGKGGMGSYEQYF. CDR3 coding DNA: TGTGCCAGCAGCCGCGGGACAGGAAAGGGAGGAATGGGATCCTACGAGCAGTACTTC.

This clone came up a few times. The chain joins TRBV4-1 to TRBJ2-7; 9 bases line up with TRBD1. Germline CDR1 is MGHRA and CDR2 is YSYEKL. The CDR3 is 15 residues long. With V trimmed by 4 bases and J by 5 bases, 9 bases remained unmatched. The CDR3 bases are TGCGCCAGCAGCCGCTCGGGACAGGGTACAGACGAGCAGTACTTC. Protein product: CASSRSGQGTDEQYF.

This sequence joins TRBV19 and TRBJ2-5, with D perhaps matching TRBD1 (7 bases). V gave up 3 bases and J gave up 5 bases, with 10 bases separating them. The CDR3 covers 13 residues. Germline V CDR1 and CDR2: LNHDA, SQIVND (reference sequence). The CDR3 DNA is TGTGCCAGTAGTATGGCAGGGGGGGAGACCCAGTACTTC. Translated: CASSMAGGETQYF. The entire variable domain, with the rest obtained from reference TRBV19 and TRBJ2-5, is as follows: DGGITQSPKYLFRKEGQNVTLSCEQNLNHDAMYWYRQDPGQGLRLIYYSQIVNDFQKGDIAEGYSVSREKKESFPLTVTSAQKNPTAFYLCASSMAGGETQYFGPGTRLLVL.

CDR3 region: CASRDRGSADTQYF. CDR3 DNA: TGTGCCAGTCGGGACAGGGGGTCGGCAGATACGCAGTATTTT. The chain couples TRBV19 to TRBJ2-3, with 11 bases that match TRBD1. Germline trimming cut 8 bases from V and 4 bases from J; bases unmatched to any gene: 5. Germline V CDR1 and CDR2: LNHDA, SQIVND (reference sequence). The CDR3 has 14 amino acids. The variable domain in full, with the rest retrieved from reference TRBV19 and TRBJ2-3, is DGGITQSPKYLFRKEGQNVTLSCEQNLNHDAMYWYRQDPGQGLRLIYYSQIVNDFQKGDIAEGYSVSREKKESFPLTVTSAQKNPTAFYLCASRDRGSADTQYFGPGTRLTVL.

The rearrangement links TRBV29-1 to TRBJ2-5; 7 positions agree with TRBD2. The CDR3 extends over 12 amino acids. Losses at the gene ends were 4 bases for V and 7 bases for J; bases not matched to a gene: 6. CDR1 and CDR2 from the germline V gene are SQVTM and ANQGSEA. The CDR3 spells CSVGGGSGTQYF. The CDR3 DNA reads as TGCAGCGTTGGGGGCGGGAGCGGGACCCAGTACTTC.

This chain links TRBV24-1 with TRBJ2-3; TRBD1 aligns across 8 bases. Germline loops: CDR1 KGHDR, CDR2 SFDVKD. V was pared by 2 bases and J by 4 bases, with 10 bases of the junction left unmatched. The CDR3 contains 17 residues. The CDR3 spells CATSDSPYRGFSDTQYF. CDR3 DNA: TGTGCCACCAGTGATTCCCCATACAGGGGGTTTTCAGATACGCAGTATTTT.

The J gene is TRBJ2-5, the V gene TRBV24-1; tentative D call: TRBD1 (5 bases). In germline, CDR1 is KGHDR, CDR2 SFDVKD. There are 12 residues in the CDR3. Trimming removed 3 bases at V and 9 bases at J, with 10 bases between. In DNA form, the CDR3 reads TGTGCCACCAGTGATGAAAGGGGTCCCCAGTACTTC. Its translation is CATSDERGPQYF.

The chain couples TRBV19 to TRBJ1-6, with a tentative D call TRBD1 (5 bases). CDR3 size: 18 residues. Trimming pared 1 base from V and 3 bases from J, leaving 16 bases between. Germline V gene sequence: CDR1 LNHDA, CDR2 SQIVND (reference sequence). The CDR3 region is CASSIVPGHQLYNSPLHF. In nucleotides, the CDR3 is TGTGCCAGTAGTATAGTCCCAGGACACCAACTCTATAATTCACCCCTCCACTTT.

J is TRBJ1-1 and V is TRBV2, with 7 bases lining up with TRBD1. This CDR3 region has 14 residues. V was clipped by 8 bases and J by 0 bases; unmatched bases: 6. Germline CDR1 is SNHLY and CDR2 is FYNNEI. CDR3 loop: CASRTGTVNTEAFF. The CDR3, as DNA: TGTGCCAGCCGCACCGGGACAGTGAACACTGAAGCTTTCTTT.

The chain combines TRBV19 with TRBJ2-5; D gene unclear. Germline V lookup: CDR1 LNHDA, CDR2 SQIVND (reference sequence). CDR3 length equals 13 residues. Trimming left V 3 bases short and J 5 bases short, with 10 bases between. The CDR3: CASSMSRSETQYF. In DNA, the CDR3 is TGTGCCAGTAGTATGAGCCGCTCTGAGACCCAGTACTTC.

This clone was seen only once. This chain uses TRBV5-1 with TRBJ2-5; 7 bases agree with TRBD1. Germline assignment: CDR1 SGHRS and CDR2 YFSETQ. CDR3 length: 17 amino acids. Unmatched junction bases numbered 12, after V lost 1 base and J lost 3 bases. The CDR3 DNA sequence: TGCGCCAGCAGCTTGTTCGGGACAGAACTGTTAAAAGAGACCCAGTACTTC. Its translation: CASSLFGTELLKETQYF.

This CDR3 is CASSGWGGGRSYNEQFF. The CDR3 DNA sequence: TGTGCCAGCAGTGGGTGGGGGGGCGGTCGTTCCTACAATGAGCAGTTCTTC. The gene calls are TRBV6-1 and TRBJ2-1, with D possibly TRBD2 on 7 matching bases. Germline V lookup: CDR1 MNHNS, CDR2 SASEGT. This CDR3 has 17 amino acids. V lost 4 bases, J lost 1 base, and 17 bases lay in between.

V gene TRBV4-1 combines with J gene TRBJ2-7, with 11 bases lining up with TRBD2. The V segment lost 3 bases and the J segment 7 bases; nucleotides outside the gene matches: 14. Looked up from germline, CDR1 is MGHRA and CDR2 is YSYEKL. This CDR3 is built from 17 residues. CDR3 in amino acids: CASSHPTGSGGAREQYF. In DNA form, the CDR3 reads TGCGCCAGCAGCCATCCCACGGGTAGCGGGGGGGCGCGGGAGCAGTACTTC.

This chain links TRBV28 with TRBJ2-1, with 7 bases lining up with TRBD2. V lost 7 bases, J lost 3 bases, and 6 bases stayed unmatched. This CDR3 is 14 amino acids long. Germline CDR1 MDHEN, CDR2 SYDVKM. The CDR3 DNA follows: TGTGCCAGCAAGGTGCGGGAGAACTACAATGAGCAGTTCTTC. It translates to CASKVRENYNEQFF.

The rearrangement links TRBV4-1 to TRBJ1-1; D remains unclear. CDR1 MGHRA and CDR2 YSYEKL come from the germline V gene. V gave up 1 base and J gave up 2 bases, with 8 bases separating them. CDR3 size: 14 residues. The CDR3 here is CASSQVAVNTEAFF. DNA of the CDR3: TGCGCCAGCAGCCAAGTTGCAGTCAACACTGAAGCTTTCTTT.

In this sample, this clone turned up a few times. The chain joins TRBV5-1 to TRBJ1-2; D remains ambiguous. The CDR3 sequence is 15 residues long. CDR1 is SGHRS, CDR2 YFSETQ, per germline. V lost 0 bases to trimming and J lost 6 bases, with 15 bases between them. The CDR3 region is CASSLASPGLNGYTF. The DNA of the CDR3 is TGCGCCAGCAGCTTGGCCTCACCAGGCCTCAATGGCTACACCTTC.

The CDR3 spells CASSPPVAPTSSYTDTQYF. Written as DNA, the CDR3 is TGTGCCAGCAGTCCTCCGGTGGCGCCGACTAGCAGCTACACAGATACGCAGTATTTT. The chain employs TRBV7-9 and TRBJ2-3; 7 bases are a match to TRBD2. The CDR3 has 19 residues. The junction had 20 bases not matched to a gene; V was cut back by 6 bases and J by 2 bases. Germline CDR1 is SEHNR and CDR2 is FQNEAQ (reference sequence).

This chain links TRBV18 with TRBJ2-7, with 9 bases lining up with TRBD2. Trimming at V came to 1 base and at J to 3 bases, leaving 7 bases not matched to a gene. The CDR3 runs 16 residues. Germline CDR1 is KGHSH and CDR2 is LQKENI. The CDR3 sequence: CASSPRGGGGDYEQYF. CDR3 sequence (DNA): TGTGCCAGCTCACCACGTGGCGGGGGGGGTGACTACGAGCAGTACTTC.

CDR3: CASSVVGGETEAFF. The CDR3 DNA reads TGTGCCAGCAGCGTAGTAGGGGGTGAAACTGAAGCTTTCTTT. The J gene is TRBJ1-1, the V gene TRBV9; D may be TRBD1 (6 bases). V lost 0 bases, J lost 5 bases, and 11 bases lay in between. The length of the CDR3 is 14 residues. Germline V gene data show CDR1 as SGDLS and CDR2 as YYNGEE. Variable domain in full (rest from reference TRBV9 and TRBJ1-1): DSGVTQTPKHLITATGQRVTLRCSPRSGDLSVYWYQQSLDQGLQFLIQYYNGEERAKGNILERFSAQQFPDLHSELNLSSLELGDSALYFCASSVVGGETEAFFGQGTRLTVV.